This T cell receptor (beta chain) was found in a study of T cell responses to AZD1222 COVID-19 vaccine (dated by TCRdb to about 2021). Notes on the research overall: TCR sequencing covered 233 trial participants: 200 to 220 given two doses of AZD1222 and around 26 given two doses of MenACWY control vaccine. Trial participants were enrolled by age into subgroups of 18-55, 56-69 and 70-plus years, and around 150, 29 and 61 TCR-sequenced participants, respectively, were included in these subgroups.

Broader findings and caveats from the paper: Reportedly, close to half of the unique spike-specific TCRs recognized epitopes lying outside the regions that are mutated in the B.1.351 and B.1.1.7 variants. Because no samples from the day 14 peak response were available, repertoires could be characterized only after the peak T cell response. Most participants were white British and females outnumbered males, and the authors suggested that clonal diversity may have been underestimated. The 56-69-year group was small, and its depth increase did not reach significance, likely because of low power. A significant rise in spike-specific TCR breadth and depth was observed after two AZD1222 doses relative to day 0 and relative to MenACWY recipients. The vaccine-associated CD4 TCRs covered the entire spike protein, and the dominant responses fell in regions 160-218 and 743-854. Only five to seven AZD1222 recipients were SARS-CoV-2 seropositive at baseline, limiting conclusions about previously exposed vaccinees.

Concerning this clone itself: The clone's antigen remains unknown. No base quality information exists; no much larger clone differs at one position.

Explained via the paper, the time point label denotes: baseline before first vaccination. The treatment or condition label, as the study defines it: meningococcal conjugate vaccine given as trial control. The vaccinee samples were drawn from two UK trials, COV001 and COV002, one of which was a single-blind randomized controlled phase 2/3 trial testing AZD1222 (ChAdOx1 nCoV-19) in healthy adults. Trial participant PBMC samples were collected at day 0 and day 28 after the second dose for TCRbeta chain sequencing. The CDR3 regions of human TCRbeta chains were analyzed by immunosequencing. Under the source paper's analysis protocol: TCRs in the repertoires were compared against a reference library of SARS-CoV-2-specific TCRs that had been generated with the MIRA antigen-specificity platform. Breadth was defined as the fraction of unique TCRs that were SARS-CoV-2-associated, and depth was defined as the fraction of total T cells that were SARS-CoV-2-associated. Using the MIRA data, each spike-specific TCR was assigned both to the spike region to which the TCR was reactive and to a CD4 or CD8 class. Log10-transformed breadth and depth values were compared by one-way ANOVA with Sidak's multiple comparisons tests. TCRdb stores this immuneACCESS table with in-frame sequences only. Part of the clones is absent; in the studies checked, under half of the shortfall reflects unresolved V genes, and no reason is known for the rest. Clone size and the V and J calls come from that table; the DNA yielded D and trimming. Within this sample are about 130,000 clones, with less than 95% of them counted one time only. Approximately 4.5% of the sample is held by the ten biggest clonotypes.

Counted from cysteine to phenylalanine, this CDR3 has 17 amino acids. Here the CDR3 DNA is all that survives: 51 bases in frame from base 1. Trimming accounts for 3 bases at V and 1 base at J, while the number of junction bases matched to no gene is 10. Reading the germline V gene gives CDR1 SGDLS and CDR2 YYNGEE. The sequenced sample was peripheral blood, obtained on day 0 of MenACWY control vaccination. The chain couples TRBV9 to TRBJ2-5; 9 junctional bases match TRBD2. This clonotype was sampled from an adult in good health. Here the CDR3 is given as CASSAGTSKSVQETQYF. Here is the DNA: TGTGCCAGCAGCGCCGGGACTAGCAAATCGGTCCAAGAGACCCAGTACTTC.